These 31 T cell receptor beta chains were all obtained from the same sample, sequenced in a study of T cell responses to AZD1222 COVID-19 vaccine. Only in-frame clones appear in the TCRdb table, and some are missing; sequencing was by immunoSEQ multiplex PCR. The table shows about 150,000 clones, with around nine tenths occurring only once. This sample comprised peripheral blood, obtained on day 0 of AZD1222 vaccination. The receptor set was obtained from an adult in good health.

The rearrangement joins TRBV12-3 or TRBV12-4 to TRBJ1-2; D ambiguous. The CDR3 is 13 amino acids. V dropped 2 bases and J dropped 5 bases, with 9 bases sitting between them. CDR3 in DNA: TGTGCCAGCAGTTTATGGGGTTCATATGGCTACACCTTC. This sequence encodes CASSLWGSYGYTF.

The V call is TRBV19, the J call TRBJ2-7; TRBD1 or TRBD2 may be the D gene (7 bases each). From germline, CDR1 is LNHDA and CDR2 SQIVND (reference sequence). V was clipped by 5 bases and J by 6 bases, with 26 bases between them. This CDR3 is built from 17 residues. The CDR3 loop is CASSPQGGSVKRGEQYF. CDR3 nucleotide sequence: TGTGCCAGTAGTCCGCAGGGGGGATCGGTCAAGCGGGGCGAGCAGTACTTC.

The V gene is TRBV7-6, the J gene TRBJ2-3, with unresolved D. Germline assignment: CDR1 SGHVS and CDR2 FNYEAQ. V gave up 5 bases and J gave up 1 base, with 16 bases separating them. The CDR3 contains 16 residues. In DNA form, the CDR3 reads TGTGCCAGCAGCCTCCTTTACACCCCGGGCACAGATACGCAGTATTTT. This sequence encodes CASSLLYTPGTDTQYF. The variable domain in full, with the rest retrieved from reference TRBV7-6 and TRBJ2-3, is GAGVSQSPRYKVTKRGQDVALRCDPISGHVSLYWYRQALGQGPEFLTYFNYEAQQDKSGLPNDRFSAERPEGSISTLTIQRTEQRDSAMYRCASSLLYTPGTDTQYFGPGTRLTVL.

This clone appeared a single time. This chain uses TRBV3-1 (or the pseudogene TRBV3-2) with TRBJ1-6; 7 bases are a match to TRBD1. The V segment lost 3 bases and the J segment 5 bases; nucleotides outside the gene matches: 22. The CDR3 has 21 residues. Germline V CDR1 and CDR2: LGHDT, YNNKEL (reference sequence). The chain's CDR3 is CASSHLRQGGGKIWDNSPLHF. In DNA, the CDR3 is TGTGCCAGCAGCCATTTAAGACAGGGCGGGGGAAAGATATGGGATAATTCACCCCTCCACTTT.

This chain joins TRBV27 and TRBJ2-5, with a tentative D call TRBD2 (6 bases). Trimming removed 6 bases from V and 4 bases from J, with 12 bases in between. The CDR3 is made up of 13 amino acids. Germline-derived CDR1 and CDR2 are MNHEY and SMNVEV (reference sequence). The CDR3 here is CASRRRVRETQYF. The CDR3, as DNA: TGTGCCAGCAGGAGGAGGGTAAGAGAGACCCAGTACTTC.

The chain has TRBV27 and TRBJ1-6; the D gene is possibly TRBD1 (5 bases). The CDR3 has 15 amino acids. V gave up 8 bases and J gave up 6 bases, with 17 bases separating them. Germline V gene lookup returns CDR1 MNHEY and CDR2 SMNVEV (reference sequence). CDR3 nucleotide sequence: TGTGCCAGCTACCCCGTGGGGCCCCCTAATTCACCCCTCCACTTT. Amino acid sequence: CASYPVGPPNSPLHF.

J is TRBJ1-2 and V is TRBV28; perhaps TRBD1 as D (5 bases). Germline CDR1 MDHEN, CDR2 SYDVKM. This CDR3 contains 16 residues. Trimming took 4 bases from V and 0 from J, leaving 15 bases between them. The CDR3 bases are TGTGCCAGCAGTTCCCCAAGGACACCTACTAACTATGGCTACACCTTC. Its protein is CASSSPRTPTNYGYTF.

V is TRBV7-9 and J is TRBJ1-4; TRBD1 is a possible D gene (6 bases). The length of the CDR3 is 15 residues. V gave up 0 bases and J gave up 7 bases, with 12 bases separating them. Germline-derived CDR1 and CDR2 are SEHNR and FQNEAQ (reference sequence). This CDR3 is CASSLAKGGFEKLFF. CDR3 nucleotides: TGTGCCAGCAGCTTAGCGAAGGGGGGATTTGAAAAACTGTTTTTT. The variable domain in full, completed from reference TRBV7-9 and TRBJ1-4, reads DTGVSQNPRHKITKRGQNVTFRCDPISEHNRLYWYRQTLGQGPEFLTYFQNEAQLEKSRLLSDRFSAERPKGSFSTLEIQRTEQGDSAMYLCASSLAKGGFEKLFFGSGTQLSVL.

The chain uses TRBV18 and TRBJ2-1; D not resolved. Between the trimmed V and J ends, which lost 2 bases and 5 bases, there was a span of 13 bases. This CDR3 contains 15 residues. Germline CDR1 is KGHSH and CDR2 is LQKENI. The CDR3 nucleotides read TGTGCCAGCTCACCAACTTCTGACGTGAACAATGAGCAGTTCTTC. Translated: CASSPTSDVNNEQFF.

Only one count was recorded for this clone. The chain links TRBV28 to TRBJ2-1; no clear D gene. The CDR3 extends over 16 amino acids. The V gene's germline CDR1 is MDHEN and CDR2 SYDVKM. V shed 8 bases and J shed 4 bases, with 21 bases lying between them. CDR3 DNA sequence: TGTGCCAGCGGATCGACCGGCCCCACCTCTTACAATGAGCAGTTCTTC. Its protein product is CASGSTGPTSYNEQFF.

In its sample, this clone was seen once. V usage is TRBV15 and J usage is TRBJ2-7; weak D call: TRBD1 (6 bases). The CDR3 length is 16 residues. V was cut by 0 bases and J by 3 bases, with 15 bases left in between. Germline V gene data show CDR1 as LNHNV and CDR2 as YYDKDF (reference sequence). In DNA, the CDR3 is TGTGCCACCAGCAGAGATCCAGGGGAGATGGTCTACGAGCAGTACTTC. Amino acid sequence: CATSRDPGEMVYEQYF.

In its sample, this clone was seen once. V and J are TRBV14 and TRBJ1-3, with D unclear. With 1 base removed from V and 1 base from J, the gap between germline ends came to 5 bases. The germline V gene has CDR1 SGHDN and CDR2 FVKESK. This CDR3 has 14 residues. CDR3 nucleotides: TGTGCCAGCAGCCAAGCGGGATCTGGAAACACCATATATTTT. It specifies CASSQAGSGNTIYF.

The chain is built from TRBV12-3 or TRBV12-4 and TRBJ1-1, with D perhaps matching TRBD1 (5 bases). V lost 7 bases and J lost 3, with 9 bases in between. The CDR3 is 12 amino acids. The CDR3 loop is CASTPGDTEAFF. CDR3 nucleotides: TGTGCCAGCACTCCGGGGGACACTGAAGCTTTCTTT.

V usage is TRBV5-4 and J usage is TRBJ2-3, with D hard to call. Germline lookup yields CDR1 SGHNT and CDR2 YYREEE (reference sequence). The CDR3 has 16 amino acids. V lost 4 bases, J lost 0 bases, and 15 bases lay in between. CDR3 protein: CASSRMDGRSTDTQYF. The CDR3, as DNA: TGTGCCAGCAGCAGGATGGATGGCAGAAGCACAGATACGCAGTATTTT.

This clone appeared once. V gene TRBV7-9 combines with J gene TRBJ2-3; D might be TRBD2 (6 bases). Germline V CDR1 and CDR2: SEHNR, FQNEAQ (reference sequence). The V and J ends lost 4 bases and 4 bases respectively, with 12 bases between them. The CDR3 has 14 amino acids. CDR3 amino acids: CASSSRLVPDTQYF. CDR3 coding DNA: TGTGCCAGCAGCTCGAGACTAGTCCCAGATACGCAGTATTTT.

This sequence joins TRBV28 and TRBJ1-5; TRBD1 is a possible D gene (5 bases). With 1 base removed from V and 2 bases from J, the gap between germline ends came to 6 bases. The germline V gene has CDR1 MDHEN and CDR2 SYDVKM. This CDR3 comprises 14 residues. In DNA, the CDR3 is TGTGCCAGCAGTTTATCCAGGGGCAATCAGCCCCAGCATTTT. This translates into CASSLSRGNQPQHF.

The rearrangement uses TRBV7-2 and TRBJ1-1; perhaps TRBD1 as D (5 bases). V dropped 1 base and J dropped 6 bases, with 9 bases sitting between them. The CDR3 loop spans 13 amino acids. Germline V lookup: CDR1 SGHTA, CDR2 FQGNSA. In nucleotides, the CDR3 is TGTGCCAGCAGCTTAGACAGGTTCTCTGAAGCTTTCTTT. Amino acid sequence: CASSLDRFSEAFF.

The chain is built from TRBV25-1 and TRBJ1-2; D uncertain. The ends were cut back, 3 bases at V and 4 bases at J, with 6 bases in the middle. CDR3 length equals 12 residues. CDR1 and CDR2 from the germline V gene are MGHDK and SYGVNS. Written as DNA, the CDR3 is TGTGCCAGCAGTGAGCATGTCTATGGCTACACCTTC. This codes for CASSEHVYGYTF.

The rearrangement joins TRBV9 to TRBJ2-1; perhaps TRBD1 as D (6 bases). V lost 0 bases and J lost 2, with 9 bases in between. Germline V CDR1 and CDR2: SGDLS, YYNGEE. The CDR3 is 15 amino acids. The CDR3 region is CASSVDGGPYNEQFF. CDR3 sequence (DNA): TGTGCCAGCAGCGTAGATGGGGGCCCCTACAATGAGCAGTTCTTC.

The chain joins TRBV9 to TRBJ2-1, with D possibly matching TRBD1 (5 bases). Trimming stripped 4 bases from V and 10 bases from J, with 12 bases between. This CDR3 has 12 amino acids. Germline loops: CDR1 SGDLS, CDR2 YYNGEE. This CDR3 reads CASSPKGREQFF. The CDR3 DNA reads as TGTGCCAGCAGCCCTAAGGGGCGGGAGCAGTTCTTC.

The chain has TRBV4-3 and TRBJ1-2; TRBD1 might be the D (5 bases). Trimming took 3 bases from V and 4 from J, leaving 15 bases between them. The CDR3 is 15 residues long. CDR1 is LGHNA, CDR2 YSLEER, per germline. CDR3 protein: CASSQDAPGFYGYTF. The CDR3 DNA sequence: TGCGCCAGCAGCCAGGATGCGCCAGGGTTCTATGGCTACACCTTC.

The CDR3: CASSDGTSGRAGGNEQFF. The DNA of the CDR3 is TGTGCCAGTAGCGACGGGACTAGCGGGAGGGCCGGGGGCAATGAGCAGTTCTTC. The gene calls are TRBV19 and TRBJ2-1; 16 bases match TRBD2. The CDR3 runs to 18 residues. CDR1 LNHDA and CDR2 SQIVND come from the germline V gene (reference sequence). The ends lost 6 bases at V and 6 bases at J; junction bases unmatched: 11. The full variable domain, its missing parts supplied by reference TRBV19 and TRBJ2-1, is DGGITQSPKYLFRKEGQNVTLSCEQNLNHDAMYWYRQDPGQGLRLIYYSQIVNDFQKGDIAEGYSVSREKKESFPLTVTSAQKNPTAFYLCASSDGTSGRAGGNEQFFGPGTRLTVL.

The J gene is TRBJ1-2, the V gene TRBV29-1; D unresolved. CDR3 length: 11 residues. In germline, CDR1 is SQVTM, CDR2 ANQGSEA. V shed 7 bases and J shed 8 bases, with 14 bases lying between them. The chain's CDR3 is CSDGIVGGYTF. The CDR3 DNA reads TGCAGCGACGGTATTGTGGGGGGCTACACCTTC. The full variable domain, in which reference TRBV29-1 and TRBJ1-2 provide the parts outside the CDR3, is SAVISQKPSRDICQRGTSLTIQCQVDSQVTMMFWYRQQPGQSLTLIATANQGSEATYESGFVIDKFPISRPNLTFSTLTVSNMSPEDSSIYLCSDGIVGGYTFGSGTRLTVV.

J is TRBJ2-1 and V is TRBV7-8, with TRBD1 matching 9 bases. The CDR3 length is 13 residues. Germline V CDR1 and CDR2: SGHVS, FQNEAQ. The ends lost 4 bases at V and 7 bases at J; junction bases unmatched: 2. CDR3 loop: CASSSGTGNEQFF. The DNA of the CDR3 is TGTGCCAGCAGCTCCGGGACAGGGAATGAGCAGTTCTTC. The variable domain in full, with the rest retrieved from reference TRBV7-8 and TRBJ2-1, is GAGVSQSPRYKVAKRGQDVALRCDPISGHVSLFWYQQALGQGPEFLTYFQNEAQLDKSGLPSDRFFAERPEGSVSTLKIQRTQQEDSAVYLCASSSGTGNEQFFGPGTRLTVL.

The rearrangement uses TRBV11-3 and TRBJ1-1; tentatively, D is TRBD1 (5 bases). V was shortened by 3 bases and J by 4 bases, with 9 bases between the two germline ends. Germline-derived CDR1 and CDR2 are SGHNT and YENEEA. The CDR3 loop spans 13 amino acids. CDR3 nucleotide sequence: TGTGCCAGCAGCTTTCAGGGAGGCACTGAAGCTTTCTTT. Its protein is CASSFQGGTEAFF.

The rearrangement links TRBV5-1 to TRBJ2-7, with TRBD1 as a possible D gene (5 bases). The CDR3 runs to 16 residues. Germline loops: CDR1 SGHRS, CDR2 YFSETQ. V was shortened by 0 bases and J by 6 bases, with 19 bases between the two germline ends. The DNA for the CDR3 is TGCGCCAGCAGCTTGGGAGACAGCCGCCTTCGGCCCGAGCAGTACTTC. It encodes CASSLGDSRLRPEQYF. Together with reference TRBV5-1 and TRBJ2-7, the CDR3 gives the full variable domain: KAGVTQTPRYLIKTRGQQVTLSCSPISGHRSVSWYQQTPGQGLQFLFEYFSETQRNKGNFPGRFSGRQFSNSRSEMNVSTLELGDSALYLCASSLGDSRLRPEQYFGPGTRLTVT.

V is TRBV7-2 and J is TRBJ2-7, with D unclear. V lost 5 bases, J lost 6 bases, and 14 bases lay in between. This CDR3 contains 13 residues. The germline CDR1 and CDR2 sequences are SGHTA and FQGNSA. The CDR3 loop reads CASSGVPLGEQYF. CDR3 in DNA: TGTGCCAGCAGCGGGGTACCCTTGGGCGAGCAGTACTTC.

The rearrangement links TRBV7-2 to TRBJ2-3; 7 bases map to TRBD1. Trimming took 2 bases from V and 2 from J; bases not matched to a gene: 7. The germline gives CDR1 SGHTA, CDR2 FQGNSA. The CDR3 contains 16 residues. CDR3 DNA sequence: TGTGCCAGCAGCTTAAGGGGACAGAAAGACACAGATACGCAGTATTTT. Amino acids: CASSLRGQKDTDTQYF.

The V gene is TRBV4-3, the J gene TRBJ1-1; possibly TRBD1 for D (6 bases). Trimming took off 0 bases at V and 5 bases at J, with 7 bases between the two ends. This CDR3 contains 13 residues. CDR1 and CDR2 (germline): LGHNA, YSLEER. The CDR3 loop reads CASSQDRGTEAFF. The CDR3 nucleotides read TGCGCCAGCAGCCAAGACAGGGGTACTGAAGCTTTCTTT.

The chain links TRBV4-1 to TRBJ1-1, with D perhaps TRBD1 (6 bases). Germline V lookup: CDR1 MGHRA, CDR2 YSYEKL. V lost 1 base, J lost 5 bases, and 8 bases lay in between. This CDR3 has 13 amino acids. DNA of the CDR3: TGCGCCAGCAGCCAAGCACAGGGAACTGAAGCTTTCTTT. This translates into CASSQAQGTEAFF.

The rearrangement links TRBV7-2 to TRBJ2-7; possible D gene TRBD1, 6 bases. The CDR3 consists of 14 residues. Per germline, CDR1 SGHTA and CDR2 FQGNSA. Between the trimmed V and J ends, which lost 0 bases and 6 bases, there was a span of 12 bases. The CDR3 reads CASSLATGNGEQYF. Here the CDR3 DNA reads TGTGCCAGCAGCTTAGCGACAGGAAACGGCGAGCAGTACTTC.